Listed below are T cell receptor beta chains from one sample, sequenced in a study of T cells in localized non-small cell lung cancer. Using immunoSEQ multiplex PCR, the repertoire was profiled, and TCRdb retains in-frame clones only, with some absent. Counted here are about 1,700 clones, around 23% occurring once; the ten biggest clones make up over 6.5%. Sequencing was performed on normal lung tissue next to the tumor, taken before any cancer treatment. The receptors here all came from a female donor at least 60 years old with stage II squamous cell lung carcinoma. CDR3s include the opening cysteine and the closing phenylalanine or tryptophan. The D gene is left open where the match is weak. Size tells how often a clone was seen (once, few, many) or the class of an expanded clone, and some rows leave it out.

d_call	clone_size	v_call	j_call	cdr3_aa	cdr3_nt
TRBD2	-	TRBV11-3	TRBJ2-1	CASSPGLAGLAEQFF	TGTGCCAGCAGCCCGGGACTAGCGGGTCTAGCAGAGCAGTTCTTC
TRBD1	medium-sized	TRBV9	TRBJ1-6	CASRTGTDNSPLHF	TGTGCCAGCAGGACCGGGACAGATAATTCACCCCTCCACTTT
-	few	TRBV11-3	TRBJ2-3	CASSLEVGWDTQYF	TGTGCCAGCAGCTTAGAGGTGGGGTGGGATACGCAGTATTTT
-	few	TRBV6-8	TRBJ2-5	CASSPPGRGDGTQYF	TGTGCCAGCAGTCCACCCGGGCGGGGCGACGGGACCCAGTACTTC
TRBD1	few	TRBV19	TRBJ2-1	CASTPGRQGNREQFF	TGTGCCAGTACCCCGGGGAGACAGGGGAACCGCGAGCAGTTCTTC
-	-	TRBV6-8	TRBJ1-2	CASSYRGGREGYTF	TGTGCCAGCAGTTACCGTGGGGGGCGAGAGGGCTACACCTTC
-	-	TRBV11-3	TRBJ2-5	CASSFDPPPRETQYF	TGTGCCAGCAGCTTCGACCCCCCACCGAGAGAGACCCAGTACTTC
TRBD1	-	TRBV9	TRBJ2-1	CASSFGTANNEQFF	TGTGCCAGCAGCTTCGGGACAGCCAACAATGAGCAGTTCTTC
-	few	TRBV6-8	TRBJ1-1	CASSDRGALNTEAFF	TGTGCCAGCAGTGATAGAGGAGCTCTGAACACTGAAGCTTTCTTT
-	few	TRBV6-8	TRBJ2-4	CASSGTGFDIQYF	TGTGCCAGCAGTGGAACAGGGTTTGACATTCAGTACTTC
-	few	TRBV6-8	TRBJ1-1	CASSYLQGNTEAFF	TGTGCCAGCAGTTACCTACAGGGGAACACTGAAGCTTTCTTT
TRBD2	-	TRBV9	TRBJ2-1	CASSGLAGNSYNEQFF	TGTGCCAGCAGCGGACTAGCGGGAAACTCCTACAATGAGCAGTTCTTC
TRBD1	-	TRBV6-8	TRBJ1-1	CASRAGGLNTEAFF	TGTGCCAGCAGAGCAGGGGGATTGAACACTGAAGCTTTCTTT
-	-	TRBV4-1	TRBJ1-1	CASSQDFIGELPEAFF	TGCGCCAGCAGCCAAGATTTTATAGGGGAGTTACCTGAAGCTTTCTTT
TRBD2	medium-sized	TRBV11-3	TRBJ2-2	CASSLVLAGGTTSGELFF	TGTGCCAGCAGCTTAGTACTAGCGGGAGGCACAACCTCCGGGGAGCTGTTTTTT
-	-	TRBV11-3	TRBJ2-5	CASSLLPLLYQETQYF	TGTGCCAGCAGCTTGCTCCCCCTATTGTACCAAGAGACCCAGTACTTC
TRBD2	few	TRBV9	TRBJ2-2	CASSNPSGGGNTGELFF	TGTGCCAGCAGCAACCCTAGCGGGGGCGGGAACACCGGGGAGCTGTTTTTT
-	-	TRBV9	TRBJ2-5	CASSGPGGETQYF	TGTGCCAGCAGTGGTCCTGGCGGGGAGACCCAGTACTTC
TRBD1	-	TRBV2	TRBJ1-5	CASSERTGSSNQPQHF	TGTGCCAGCAGTGAGCGGACAGGGTCTAGCAATCAGCCCCAGCATTTT
-	-	TRBV2	TRBJ2-7	CASSEDPSTDNEQYF	TGTGCCAGCAGTGAAGACCCCTCCACAGACAACGAGCAGTACTTC
-	few	TRBV18	TRBJ2-7	CASSPETKTKQYF	TGTGCCAGCTCACCCGAAACTAAGACGAAGCAGTACTTC
-	few	TRBV2	TRBJ2-5	CASSVGGMGETQYF	TGTGCCAGCAGCGTAGGGGGGATGGGGGAGACCCAGTACTTC
-	few	TRBV11-3	TRBJ2-1	CASSLEARGRSYNEQFF	TGTGCCAGCAGCTTAGAGGCTAGGGGAAGGTCCTACAATGAGCAGTTCTTC
TRBD1	-	TRBV19	TRBJ1-2	CASRPPGQGARGYTF	TGTGCCAGTAGACCCCCGGGACAGGGGGCGCGAGGCTACACCTTC
-	-	TRBV19	TRBJ1-5	CASSIPPTTLSNQPQHF	TGTGCCAGTAGTATCCCCCCGACCACTCTAAGCAATCAGCCCCAGCATTTT
-	-	TRBV7-2	TRBJ1-1	CASSLWEGTEAFF	TGTGCCAGCAGCCTTTGGGAGGGCACTGAAGCTTTCTTT
-	-	TRBV29-1	TRBJ2-7	CSVVGRDSLTYEQYF	TGCAGCGTTGTCGGGCGGGACAGCCTAACCTACGAGCAGTACTTC
-	-	TRBV14	TRBJ2-6	CASSLRTGANVLTF	TGTGCCAGCAGCTTGAGAACCGGGGCCAACGTCCTGACTTTC
TRBD2	-	TRBV4-1	TRBJ2-7	CASSRRAGVDEQYF	TGCGCCAGCAGCCGGAGGGCGGGAGTTGACGAGCAGTACTTC
TRBD2	once	TRBV14	TRBJ2-1	CASSLLTSGYNEQFF	TGTGCCAGCAGCCTCCTCACTAGCGGCTACAATGAGCAGTTCTTC
-	-	TRBV28	TRBJ1-4	CASSFLTTNEKLFF	TGTGCCAGCAGTTTTCTCACAACTAATGAAAAACTGTTTTTT
-	-	TRBV9	TRBJ2-7	CASSSRVGEQYF	TGTGCCAGCAGCAGTAGGGTTGGGGAGCAGTACTTC
-	once	TRBV5-1	TRBJ2-5	CASSFSGTFQETQYF	TGCGCCAGCAGCTTTTCCGGGACTTTCCAAGAGACCCAGTACTTC
TRBD2	few	TRBV7-2	TRBJ2-1	CASSSQAGGEQFF	TGTGCCAGCAGCTCACAGGCGGGGGGCGAGCAGTTCTTC